The 12 T cell receptor beta chains below were found in one sample sequenced in a study of blood T cell repertoires in COVID-19. Method: immunoSEQ multiplex PCR; TCRdb's copy keeps in-frame clones and lacks some. This sample has 200,000 to 300,000 clones, with around 90% found just once. Sequencing input: peripheral blood. These receptors originate from a man between 60 and 70 years old who had recovered from COVID-19.

V is TRBV4-1 and J is TRBJ1-5, with 7 bases aligning to TRBD1. J gave up 6 bases and V 3 bases, and 5 bases lay outside the gene matches. The CDR3 loop spans 14 amino acids. Germline V lookup: CDR1 MGHRA, CDR2 YSYEKL. CDR3 coding DNA: TGCGCCAGCAGCCACCCCGACAGGGTTCAGCCCCAGCATTTT. It codes for CASSHPDRVQPQHF.

The rearrangement links TRBV2 to TRBJ2-3; tentative D call: TRBD1 (8 bases). CDR1 and CDR2 (germline): SNHLY, FYNNEI. V was clipped by 6 bases and J by 8 bases, with 15 bases between them. The CDR3 covers 13 residues. This chain's CDR3 is CASSGQGGGTQYF. In nucleotides, the CDR3 is TGTGCCAGCAGCGGACAGGGCGGGGGTACGCAGTATTTT.

The V call is TRBV2, the J call TRBJ2-7; TRBD1 matches at 10 bases. In germline, CDR1 is SNHLY, CDR2 FYNNEI. V shed 8 bases and J 3 bases; nucleotides not matched to a gene: 10. The CDR3 loop spans 15 amino acids. CDR3 in DNA: TGTGCCAGCGGGGAAGACAGGGGGCGTAGCTACGAGCAGTACGTC. It codes for CASGEDRGRSYEQYV.

This clone was observed a handful of times. The chain joins TRBV14 to TRBJ2-1, with D maybe TRBD2 (6 bases). There are 17 residues in the CDR3. The V end was cut by 5 bases, the J end by 7 bases, with 24 bases between. The germline V gene encodes CDR1 SGHDN and CDR2 FVKESK. CDR3 coding DNA: TGTGCCAGCAGCGCTGGCTTGGGGCGCGCTGGGGGGAATGAGCAGTTCTTC. Translated, it gives CASSAGLGRAGGNEQFF.

The chain has TRBV9 and TRBJ1-1; 8 nucleotides match TRBD1. CDR3 size: 14 residues. V lost 0 bases, J lost 7 bases, and 5 bases stayed unmatched. CDR1 and CDR2 (germline): SGDLS, YYNGEE. As DNA, the CDR3 is TGTGCCAGCAGCGTAGAGACAGGGGCAAATGAAGCTTTCTTT. Encoded protein: CASSVETGANEAFF.

The chain couples TRBV6-5 to TRBJ2-2, with D unresolved. V shed 7 bases and J shed 3 bases, with 6 bases lying between them. The CDR3 is made up of 12 amino acids. Germline V gene data show CDR1 as MNHEY and CDR2 as SVGAGI. This chain's CDR3 is CASKYYTGELFF. CDR3 DNA: TGTGCCAGCAAGTACTACACCGGGGAGCTGTTTTTT.

J is TRBJ2-5 and V is TRBV12-5; 9 bases fit TRBD1. V lost 0 bases to trimming and J lost 4 bases; unmatched junction nucleotides: 3. This CDR3 region has 15 residues. Germline CDR1 reads LGHNT; CDR2 reads FRNRAP. The CDR3 coding sequence is TGTGCTAGTGGTTTGGTACCGACAGGGGGAGAGACCCAGTACTTC. This gives the protein CASGLVPTGGETQYF.

This sequence joins TRBV18 and TRBJ2-7; TRBD2 matches 12 bases. J lost 2 bases, V lost 3 bases, and 14 bases had no gene match. Looked up from germline, CDR1 is KGHSH and CDR2 is LQKENI. This CDR3 has 19 amino acids. Here the CDR3 reads CASSPLPGGGLAGTYEQYF. The CDR3 coding sequence is TGTGCCAGCTCACCTTTACCCGGCGGCGGACTAGCGGGGACCTACGAGCAGTACTTC. Supplemented by reference TRBV18 and TRBJ2-7, the full variable domain reads NAGVMQNPRHLVRRRGQEARLRCSPMKGHSHVYWYRQLPEEGLKFMVYLQKENIIDESGMPKERFSAEFPKEGPSILRIQQVVRGDSAAYFCASSPLPGGGLAGTYEQYFGPGTRLTVT.

The chain links TRBV7-2 to TRBJ2-7, with 7 nucleotides matching TRBD1. Germline V gives CDR1 SGHTA, CDR2 FQGNSA. V dropped 6 bases and J dropped 2; count of bases not matched to a gene: 7. This CDR3 comprises 14 residues. CDR3 protein: CASSEGQAPYEQYV. The CDR3 DNA reads as TGTGCCAGCAGTGAAGGACAGGCTCCCTACGAGCAGTACGTC.

This rearrangement joins TRBV18 to TRBJ2-3; TRBD2 agrees at 12 bases. The CDR3 covers 19 residues. CDR1 is KGHSH and CDR2 is LQKENI in the germline V gene. Losses at the gene ends were 2 bases for V and 1 base for J; bases not matched to a gene: 10. CDR3 loop: CASSPILAGGRLGTDTQYF. The CDR3, as DNA: TGTGCCAGCTCACCAATCCTAGCGGGGGGGCGGCTAGGCACAGATACGCAGTATTTT.

CDR3 region: CARSFGRGAQRNQPQHF. The DNA for the CDR3 is TGTGCCAGAAGCTTCGGACGGGGAGCCCAGAGGAATCAGCCCCAGCATTTT. The chain couples TRBV5-3 to TRBJ1-5, with D unclear. TRBV5-3 is recorded as an ORF, its role being uncertain. This CDR3 spans 17 amino acids. V was trimmed by 2 bases and J by 4 bases, leaving 19 bases between them.

V is TRBV11-2 and J is TRBJ2-3; 8 bases agree with TRBD1. J gave up 4 bases and V 4 bases, and 7 bases lay outside the gene matches. The CDR3 extends over 15 amino acids. CDR1 is SGHAT and CDR2 is FQNNGV in the germline V gene. CDR3 coding DNA: TGTGCCAGCAGCTCACAGGGGGGTCTTCCAGATACGCAGTATTTT. It codes for CASSSQGGLPDTQYF. Full variable domain (remainder filled in from reference TRBV11-2 and TRBJ2-3): EAGVAQSPRYKIIEKRQSVAFWCNPISGHATLYWYQQILGQGPKLLIQFQNNGVVDDSQLPKDRFSAERLKGVDSTLKIQPAKLEDSAVYLCASSSQGGLPDTQYFGPGTRLTVL.